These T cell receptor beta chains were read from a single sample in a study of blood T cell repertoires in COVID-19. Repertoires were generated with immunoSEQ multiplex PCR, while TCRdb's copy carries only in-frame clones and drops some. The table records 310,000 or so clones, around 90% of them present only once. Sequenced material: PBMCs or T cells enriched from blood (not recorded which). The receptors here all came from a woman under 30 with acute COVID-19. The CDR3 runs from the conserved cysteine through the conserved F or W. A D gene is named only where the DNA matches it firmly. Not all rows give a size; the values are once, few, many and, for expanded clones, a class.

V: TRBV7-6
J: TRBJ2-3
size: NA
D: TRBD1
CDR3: CASSLGVAGGAQYF
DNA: TGTGCCAGCAGCTTAGGAGTTGCAGGGGGAGCGCAGTATTTT

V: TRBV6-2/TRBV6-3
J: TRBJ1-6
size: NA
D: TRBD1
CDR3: CASSQTGETRRGHF
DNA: TGTGCCAGCAGCCAGACAGGGGAAACTCGTCGTGGCCACTTT

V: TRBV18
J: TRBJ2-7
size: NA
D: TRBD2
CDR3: CASSPFASGRSASYEQYF
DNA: TGTGCCAGCTCACCATTTGCTAGCGGGAGAAGCGCTTCCTACGAGCAGTACTTC

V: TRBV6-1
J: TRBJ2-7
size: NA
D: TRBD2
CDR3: CASSEAGGTYEQYF
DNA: TGTGCCAGCAGTGAAGCCGGGGGGACCTACGAGCAGTACTTC

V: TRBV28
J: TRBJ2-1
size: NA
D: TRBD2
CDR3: CASSLAGGSNEQFF
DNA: TGTGCCAGCAGTCTAGCGGGAGGGAGCAATGAGCAGTTCTTC

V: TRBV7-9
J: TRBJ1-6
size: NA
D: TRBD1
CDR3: CASSFARIGQGYYSPLHF
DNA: TGTGCCAGCAGCTTTGCCCGAATAGGACAGGGTTATTACTCACCCCTCCACTTT

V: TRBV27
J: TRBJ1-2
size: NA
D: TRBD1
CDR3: CASSFHDRGGGYTF
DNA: TGTGCCAGCAGTTTCCATGACAGGGGGGGTGGCTACACCTTC

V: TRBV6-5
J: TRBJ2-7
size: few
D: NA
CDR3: CASKTPGQLQYF
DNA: TGTGCCAGCAAGACCCCAGGGCAGTTGCAGTACTTC

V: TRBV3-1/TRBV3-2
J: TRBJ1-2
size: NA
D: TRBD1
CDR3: CASSFRDRGREVYGYTF
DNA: TGTGCCAGCAGCTTCCGGGACAGGGGGCGCGAGGTGTATGGCTACACCTTC

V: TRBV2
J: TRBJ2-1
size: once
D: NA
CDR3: CASSVGTPRWEQFF
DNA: TGTGCCAGCAGTGTTGGGACACCCCGTTGGGAGCAGTTCTTC

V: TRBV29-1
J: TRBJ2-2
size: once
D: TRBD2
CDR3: CSTRDRGLAGTGELFF
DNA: TGCAGCACCCGGGACAGGGGACTAGCGGGAACCGGGGAGCTGTTTTTT

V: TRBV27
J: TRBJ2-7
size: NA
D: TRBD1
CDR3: CASSLRTGHYEQYF
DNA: TGTGCCAGCAGTCTCAGGACAGGGCACTACGAGCAGTACTTC

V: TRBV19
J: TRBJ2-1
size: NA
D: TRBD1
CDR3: CASSRSTGGSYNEQFF
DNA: TGTGCCAGTAGTAGAAGCACAGGGGGCTCCTACAATGAGCAGTTCTTC

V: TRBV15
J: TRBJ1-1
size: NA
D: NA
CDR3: CATSEGANTEAFF
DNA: TGTGCCACCAGTGAGGGCGCGAACACTGAAGCTTTCTTT

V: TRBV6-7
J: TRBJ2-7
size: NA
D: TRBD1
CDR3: CASSYLPSRGLRF
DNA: TGTGCCAGCAGTTACCTCCCCAGTAGGGGGCTGAGGTTC

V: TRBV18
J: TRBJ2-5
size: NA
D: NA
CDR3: CASSPPGGVQETQYF
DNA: TGTGCCAGCTCACCACCAGGGGGGGTCCAAGAGACCCAGTACTTC

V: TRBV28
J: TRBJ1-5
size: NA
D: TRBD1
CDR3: CASSLFRQGRQGPQHF
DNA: TGTGCCAGCAGTTTGTTTAGACAGGGACGCCAAGGGCCCCAGCATTTT

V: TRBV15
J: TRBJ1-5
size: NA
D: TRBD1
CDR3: CATSRDTGDQPQHF
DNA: TGTGCCACCAGCAGAGATACAGGGGATCAGCCCCAGCATTTT

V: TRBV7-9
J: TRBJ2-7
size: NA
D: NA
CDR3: CASSVPGAYEQYF
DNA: TGTGCCAGCAGCGTCCCCGGGGCCTACGAGCAGTACTTC

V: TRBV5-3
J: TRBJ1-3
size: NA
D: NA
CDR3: CARSLVSQYPNTIYF
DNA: TGTGCCAGAAGCTTGGTTAGCCAGTATCCAAACACCATATATTTT

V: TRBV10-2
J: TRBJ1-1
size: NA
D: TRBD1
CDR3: CASSAGQGQAFF
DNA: TGCGCCAGCAGTGCCGGACAGGGGCAAGCTTTCTTT

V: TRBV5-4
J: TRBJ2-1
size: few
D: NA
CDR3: CASSPPVGEQFF
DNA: TGTGCCAGCAGCCCGCCCGTCGGTGAGCAGTTCTTC

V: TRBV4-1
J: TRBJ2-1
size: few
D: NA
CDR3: CASSHVRDLNEQFF
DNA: TGCGCCAGCAGCCACGTTAGGGACTTAAATGAGCAGTTCTTC

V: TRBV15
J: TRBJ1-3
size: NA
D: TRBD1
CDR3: CATSRGDRGSSGNTIYF
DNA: TGTGCCACCAGCAGAGGGGACAGGGGTTCCTCTGGAAACACCATATATTTT

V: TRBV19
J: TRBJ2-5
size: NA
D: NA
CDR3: CASTQRASQETQYF
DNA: TGTGCCAGTACCCAGCGGGCCAGCCAAGAGACCCAGTACTTC

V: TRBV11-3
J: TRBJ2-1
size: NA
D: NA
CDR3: CASSLGGNYNEQFF
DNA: TGTGCCAGCAGCTTGGGCGGGAACTACAATGAGCAGTTCTTC

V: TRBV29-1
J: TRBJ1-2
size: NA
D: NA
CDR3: CSAGDSYYGYTF
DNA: TGCAGCGCTGGGGACTCATACTATGGCTACACCTTC

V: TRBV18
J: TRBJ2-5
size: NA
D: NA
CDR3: CASSPEGGPETQYF
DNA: TGTGCCAGCTCACCCGAGGGGGGGCCAGAGACCCAGTACTTC

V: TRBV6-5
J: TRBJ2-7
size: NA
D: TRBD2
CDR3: CASSIAGLSYEQYF
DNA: TGTGCCAGCAGTATAGCGGGACTGTCCTACGAGCAGTACTTC

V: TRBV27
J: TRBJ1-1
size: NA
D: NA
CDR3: CASRSQSNTEAFF
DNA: TGTGCCAGCAGGTCACAGAGTAACACTGAAGCTTTCTTT

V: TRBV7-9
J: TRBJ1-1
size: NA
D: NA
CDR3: CASSLVGGLNTEAFF
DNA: TGTGCCAGCAGCTTAGTTGGCGGATTGAACACTGAAGCTTTCTTT

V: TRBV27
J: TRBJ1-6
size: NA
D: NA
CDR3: CASSPDRNPYNSPLHF
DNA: TGTGCCAGCAGTCCCGACAGGAATCCGTATAATTCACCCCTCCACTTT

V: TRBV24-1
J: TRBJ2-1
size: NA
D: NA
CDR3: CATKDPGGNEQFF
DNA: TGTGCCACCAAGGATCCCGGGGGCAATGAGCAGTTCTTC

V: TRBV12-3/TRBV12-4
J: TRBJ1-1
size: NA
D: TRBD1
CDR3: CASSSGGFTEAFF
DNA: TGTGCCAGCAGTTCAGGGGGCTTCACTGAAGCTTTCTTT

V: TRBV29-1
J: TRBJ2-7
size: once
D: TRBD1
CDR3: CSVEDLRGQRTEQYF
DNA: TGCAGCGTTGAAGATCTGAGGGGGCAGAGGACCGAGCAGTACTTC

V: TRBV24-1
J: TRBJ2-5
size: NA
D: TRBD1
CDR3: CATSDSGQQETQYF
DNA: TGTGCCACCAGTGATTCGGGACAGCAAGAGACCCAGTACTTC

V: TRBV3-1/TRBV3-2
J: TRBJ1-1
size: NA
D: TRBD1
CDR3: CASSSQTGGTEAFF
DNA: TGTGCCAGCAGCTCCCAGACAGGGGGGACTGAAGCTTTCTTT

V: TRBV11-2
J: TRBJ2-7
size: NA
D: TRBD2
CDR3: CASSFYGTSGPNREQYF
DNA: TGTGCCAGCAGCTTTTACGGGACTAGCGGGCCCAATAGGGAGCAGTACTTC

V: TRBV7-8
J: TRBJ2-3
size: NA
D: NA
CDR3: CASSSDTGALSDTQYF
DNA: TGTGCCAGCAGCAGTGATACGGGAGCGTTGTCAGATACGCAGTATTTT

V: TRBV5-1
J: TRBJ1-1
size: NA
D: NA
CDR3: CASSLDLGASTEAFF
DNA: TGCGCCAGCAGCTTGGATCTGGGGGCAAGCACTGAAGCTTTCTTT

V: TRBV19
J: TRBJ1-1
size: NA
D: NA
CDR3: CASSIAGWNTEAFF
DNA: TGTGCCAGTAGTATAGCAGGGTGGAACACTGAAGCTTTCTTT

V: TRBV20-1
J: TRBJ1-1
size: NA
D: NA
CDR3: CSASGDEAFF
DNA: TGCAGTGCTTCAGGGGATGAAGCTTTCTTT

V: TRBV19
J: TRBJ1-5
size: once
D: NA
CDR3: CASSALLPGNQPQHF
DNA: TGTGCCAGTAGCGCCCTTCTTCCAGGGAATCAGCCCCAGCATTTT

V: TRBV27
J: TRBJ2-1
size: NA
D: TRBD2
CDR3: CASTRTSAYNNEQFF
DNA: TGTGCCAGCACTAGGACTAGCGCTTATAACAATGAGCAGTTCTTC

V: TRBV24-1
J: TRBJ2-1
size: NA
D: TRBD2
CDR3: CATSDLPQLAGASSYNEQFF
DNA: TGTGCCACCAGTGATTTGCCCCAGCTAGCGGGAGCCAGCTCCTACAATGAGCAGTTCTTC

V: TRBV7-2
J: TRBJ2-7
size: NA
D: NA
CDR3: CASRPRDSYEQYF
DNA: TGTGCCAGCAGACCTAGAGACAGCTACGAGCAGTACTTC

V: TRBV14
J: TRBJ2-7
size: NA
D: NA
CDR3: CASSQEAFSYEQYF
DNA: TGTGCCAGCAGCCAAGAAGCATTTTCCTACGAGCAGTACTTC

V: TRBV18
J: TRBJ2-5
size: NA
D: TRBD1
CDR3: CASSRTGGRETQYF
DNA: TGTGCCAGCTCACGGACAGGGGGAAGGGAGACCCAGTACTTC

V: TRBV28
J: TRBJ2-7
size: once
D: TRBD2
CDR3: CASSPTLAGASYEQYF
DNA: TGTGCCAGCAGTCCCACGCTAGCGGGAGCCTCCTACGAGCAGTACTTC

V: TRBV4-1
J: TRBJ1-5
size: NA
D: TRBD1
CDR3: CASSQGTGGRYQPQHF
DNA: TGCGCCAGCAGCCAAGGGACAGGGGGCCGGTATCAGCCCCAGCATTTT

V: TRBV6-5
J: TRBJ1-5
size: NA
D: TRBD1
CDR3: CASSYDRAKPQHF
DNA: TGTGCCAGCAGTTACGACAGGGCGAAGCCCCAGCATTTT

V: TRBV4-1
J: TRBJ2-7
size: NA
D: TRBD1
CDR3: CASSPSRVGDSTYEQYF
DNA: TGCGCCAGCAGCCCTTCCCGGGTGGGGGACAGTACCTACGAGCAGTACTTC

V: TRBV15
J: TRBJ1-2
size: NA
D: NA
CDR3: CATSRGTAPLANYGYTF
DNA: TGTGCCACCAGCAGAGGGACAGCTCCACTAGCTAACTATGGCTACACCTTC